This entry lists 3 T cell receptor beta chains sequenced from one sample in a study of blood T cell repertoires in COVID-19. Data came from immunoSEQ multiplex PCR; TCRdb stores just in-frame clones and leaves some out. The data contain around 30,000 clones, 60% to 80% of them seen just once; the ten biggest clones take up approximately 16%. Material: peripheral blood. These receptors came from a human donor in a cohort sampled during active COVID-19.

This clone was observed a handful of times. This sequence joins TRBV6-6 and TRBJ1-5; 8 positions match TRBD1. The germline CDR1 and CDR2 sequences are MNHNY and SVGAGI (reference sequence). The J segment lost 3 bases and the V segment lost 5 bases, leaving 3 bases of the junction unmatched. This CDR3 has 14 amino acids. Written as DNA, the CDR3 is TGTGCCAGCAGTAGACAGGGGTTCAATCAGCCCCAGCATTTT. Translating gives CASSRQGFNQPQHF.

The chain carries TRBV11-2 and TRBJ2-7; 8 positions match TRBD1. The CDR3 is 13 residues long. J lost 6 bases, V lost 4 bases, and 5 bases had no gene match. CDR1 SGHAT and CDR2 FQNNGV come from the germline V gene. CDR3 sequence: CASSSTGVGEQYF. The DNA for the CDR3 is TGTGCCAGCAGCTCGACAGGGGTAGGCGAGCAGTACTTC.

This chain joins TRBV27 and TRBJ2-5; maybe TRBD2 (5 bases). Trimming removed 5 bases from V and 4 bases from J, with 11 bases in between. CDR3 size: 13 residues. CDR1 and CDR2 (germline): MNHEY, SMNVEV (reference sequence). CDR3 sequence (DNA): TGTGCCAGCAGTCGAGGGTTGAGAGAGACCCAGTACTTC. Its translation is CASSRGLRETQYF.